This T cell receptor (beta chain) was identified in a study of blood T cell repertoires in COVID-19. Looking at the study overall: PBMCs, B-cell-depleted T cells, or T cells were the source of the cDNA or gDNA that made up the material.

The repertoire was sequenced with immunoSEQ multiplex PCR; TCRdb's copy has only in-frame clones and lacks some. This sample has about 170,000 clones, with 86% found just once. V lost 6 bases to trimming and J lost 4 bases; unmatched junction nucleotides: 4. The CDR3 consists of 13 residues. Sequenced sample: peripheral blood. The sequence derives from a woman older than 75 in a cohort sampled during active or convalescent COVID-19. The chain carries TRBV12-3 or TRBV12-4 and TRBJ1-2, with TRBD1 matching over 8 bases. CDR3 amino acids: CASSRDRIYGYTF. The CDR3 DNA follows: TGTGCCAGCAGCAGGGACAGGATCTATGGCTACACCTTC.